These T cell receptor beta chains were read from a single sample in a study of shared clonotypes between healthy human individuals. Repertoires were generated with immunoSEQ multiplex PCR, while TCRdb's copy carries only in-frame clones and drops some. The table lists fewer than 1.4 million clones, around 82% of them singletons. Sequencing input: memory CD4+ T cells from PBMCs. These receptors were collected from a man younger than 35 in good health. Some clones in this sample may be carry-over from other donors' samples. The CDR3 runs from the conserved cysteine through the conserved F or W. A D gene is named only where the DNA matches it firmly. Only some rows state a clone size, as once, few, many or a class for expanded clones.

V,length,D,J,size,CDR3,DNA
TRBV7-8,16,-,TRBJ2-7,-,CASSLTEAHNSYEQYF,TGTGCCAGCAGCTTAACCGAAGCGCATAACTCCTACGAGCAGTACTTC
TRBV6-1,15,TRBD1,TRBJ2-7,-,CASSGGGQGRYEQYF,TGTGCCAGCAGTGGGGGTGGACAGGGCAGGTACGAGCAGTACTTC
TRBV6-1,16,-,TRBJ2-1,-,CASSERGRSSYNEQFF,TGTGCCAGCAGTGAAAGGGGCAGAAGCTCCTACAATGAGCAGTTCTTC
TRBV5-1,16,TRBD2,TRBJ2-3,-,CASSTGLAGSTDTQYF,TGCGCCAGCAGCACCGGACTAGCGGGTTCCACAGATACGCAGTATTTT
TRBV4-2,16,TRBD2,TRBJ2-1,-,CASSLSIQRGDNEQFF,TGTGCCAGCAGCCTAAGTATCCAGCGGGGGGACAATGAGCAGTTCTTC
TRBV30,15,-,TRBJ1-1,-,CAWSGPQGGNTEAFF,TGTGCCTGGAGTGGACCACAGGGCGGGAACACTGAAGCTTTCTTT
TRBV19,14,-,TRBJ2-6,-,CASSPRMRANVLTF,TGTGCCAGTAGTCCACGCATGCGGGCCAACGTCCTGACTTTC
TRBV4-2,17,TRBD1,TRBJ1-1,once,CASSHRQGSGYFSEAFF,TGTGCCAGCAGCCATAGACAGGGATCGGGTTATTTTTCTGAAGCTTTCTTT
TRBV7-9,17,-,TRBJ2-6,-,CASSLNVGDSGANVLTF,TGTGCCAGCAGCTTAAACGTCGGCGACTCTGGGGCCAACGTCCTGACTTTC
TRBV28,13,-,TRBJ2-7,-,CASSSGPTSGQYF,TGTGCCAGCAGTTCGGGACCTACTTCAGGGCAGTACTTC
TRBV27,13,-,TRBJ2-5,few,CASSLAYQETQYF,TGTGCCAGCAGCCTAGCGTACCAAGAGACCCAGTACTTC
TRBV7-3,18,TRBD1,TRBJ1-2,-,CASSLYRPGGKPPYGYTF,TGTGCCAGCAGCTTATATCGACCAGGGGGCAAGCCCCCCTATGGCTACACCTTC
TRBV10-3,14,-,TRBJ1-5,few,CAISVNPDNQPQHF,TGTGCCATCAGTGTCAACCCGGACAATCAGCCCCAGCATTTT
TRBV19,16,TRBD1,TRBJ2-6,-,CASISQGALGAGVLTF,TGTGCCAGTATTTCCCAGGGGGCCTTAGGTGCCGGTGTACTGACTTTC
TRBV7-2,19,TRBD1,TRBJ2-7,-,CASSSRTGGSRFLSYEQYF,TGTGCCAGCAGCTCCCGGACAGGGGGTTCAAGGTTCCTCTCCTACGAGCAGTACTTC
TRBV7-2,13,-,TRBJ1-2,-,CASSQGARYGYTF,TGTGCCAGCAGCCAAGGCGCCAGGTATGGCTACACCTTC
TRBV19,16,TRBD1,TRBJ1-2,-,CASSRTGGPEPYGYTF,TGTGCCAGTAGTCGGACAGGGGGCCCCGAACCCTATGGCTACACCTTC
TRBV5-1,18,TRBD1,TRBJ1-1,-,CASSLLRGGGVMNTEAFF,TGCGCCAGCAGCTTGCTACGAGGAGGGGGCGTGATGAACACTGAAGCTTTCTTT